The 11 T cell receptor beta chains below come from one sample, sequenced in a study of blood T cell repertoires in COVID-19. Clones were sequenced by immunoSEQ multiplex PCR, and TCRdb holds only the in-frame ones, with some missing. The sample gives some 120,000 clones, 84% of which show up once; under 15% is in the top ten. The sample was peripheral blood. The receptors shown here come from a woman between 25 and 40 years old who had recovered from COVID-19.

This chain joins TRBV7-9 and TRBJ1-5; 8 nucleotides agree with TRBD1. Germline trimming cut 5 bases from V and 8 bases from J; bases unmatched to any gene: 8. Germline lookup yields CDR1 SEHNR and CDR2 FQNEAQ (reference sequence). The CDR3 is made up of 14 amino acids. The CDR3 loop is CASSRPGTGEPQHF. CDR3 nucleotide sequence: TGTGCCAGCAGCCGTCCCGGGACAGGAGAGCCCCAGCATTTT.

The chain is built from TRBV29-1 and TRBJ1-1; possibly TRBD1 for D (6 bases). Germline V gene sequence: CDR1 SQVTM, CDR2 ANQGSEA. The CDR3 runs to 14 residues. Deletions cut 3 bases from V and 5 bases from J, with 16 bases between. The CDR3 reads CSVDLNREGTEAFF. CDR3 sequence (DNA): TGCAGCGTTGATCTTAACAGGGAGGGGACTGAAGCTTTCTTT.

A remark on this clone: Additional DNA sequences in this sample encode the identical CDR3. The CDR3 loop reads CASSPGGGQETQYF. Written as DNA, the CDR3 is TGCGCCAGCAGCCCCGGCGGGGGACAAGAGACCCAGTACTTC. The chain combines TRBV5-1 with TRBJ2-5; TRBD2 agrees at 7 bases. The V segment lost 4 bases and the J segment 2 bases; nucleotides outside the gene matches: 5. CDR1 is SGHRS and CDR2 is YFSETQ in the germline V gene. The CDR3 loop spans 14 amino acids.

There are a few counts of this clone. The rearrangement uses TRBV7-9 and TRBJ2-7; 9 nucleotides line up with TRBD2. Germline V gives CDR1 SEHNR, CDR2 FQNEAQ (reference sequence). The J segment lost 2 bases and the V segment lost 1 base, leaving 0 bases of the junction unmatched. The CDR3 covers 14 residues. The CDR3 DNA reads TGTGCCAGCAGCTTAGGCGGGGGGGCCTACGAGCAGTACTTC. It translates to CASSLGGGAYEQYF.

V is TRBV6-1 and J is TRBJ1-1; 10 bases map to TRBD1. J was trimmed by 7 bases and V by 1 base; bases with no gene match: 18. CDR1 MNHNS and CDR2 SASEGT come from the germline V gene. CDR3 size: 19 residues. The CDR3 region has the DNA TGTGCCAGCAGTGAAGGGCGTTGGCGGGACAGGGGTCGTCGAGGTGAAGCTTTCTTT. Its translation: CASSEGRWRDRGRRGEAFF.

The chain is built from TRBV19 and TRBJ2-7, with 9 positions matching TRBD2. This CDR3 region has 14 residues. V dropped 10 bases and J dropped 6; count of bases not matched to a gene: 13. CDR1 and CDR2 (germline): LNHDA, SQIVND (reference sequence). CDR3 nucleotide sequence: TGTGCCACGACACCGGGACTAGCTTCGGGCGAGCAGTACTTC. Translation: CATTPGLASGEQYF.

V and J are TRBV11-1 and TRBJ2-2; TRBD2 agrees at 13 bases. CDR3 length: 16 residues. Germline V gives CDR1 SGHAT, CDR2 FQDESV (reference sequence). The V and J ends lost 5 bases and 3 bases, in that order; junction bases with no gene match: 3. CDR3: CASSPGLAGDTGELFF. For the CDR3, the DNA is TGTGCCAGCAGCCCAGGACTAGCGGGAGACACCGGGGAGCTGTTTTTT. The entire variable domain, with the rest obtained from reference TRBV11-1 and TRBJ2-2, is as follows: EAEVAQSPRYKITEKSQAVAFWCDPISGHATLYWYRQILGQGPELLVQFQDESVVDDSQLPKDRFSAERLKGVDSTLKIQPAELGDSAMYLCASSPGLAGDTGELFFGEGSRLTVL.

Only a few counts were recorded for this clone. The chain uses TRBV7-9 and TRBJ2-7; 13 bases match TRBD2. This CDR3 contains 14 residues. The germline CDR1 and CDR2 sequences are SEHNR and FQNEAQ (reference sequence). The junction had 4 bases not matched to a gene; V was cut back by 8 bases and J by 3 bases. CDR3 DNA sequence: TGTGCCAGCTGTGGGACTAGCGGGGACTACGAGCAGTACTTC. It translates to CASCGTSGDYEQYF.

CDR3 nucleotide sequence: TGCAGCGCCCAATTGGACACCTCCCAAGAGACCCAGTACTTC. It translates to CSAQLDTSQETQYF. The chain carries TRBV29-1 and TRBJ2-5, with D perhaps TRBD1 (5 bases). The length of the CDR3 is 14 residues. V gave up 7 bases and J gave up 1 base, with 16 bases separating them. Germline-derived CDR1 and CDR2 are SQVTM and ANQGSEA.

The chain joins TRBV2 to TRBJ1-1; a possible D gene is TRBD1 (6 bases). From germline, CDR1 is SNHLY and CDR2 FYNNEI. V was shortened by 1 base and J by 2 bases, with 8 bases between the two germline ends. The CDR3 has 14 amino acids. Here the CDR3 DNA reads TGTGCCAGCAGTGAAGGACAGGCAAACACTGAAGCTTTCTTT. Protein product: CASSEGQANTEAFF.

This clone was recorded a few times. CDR3 bases: TGTGCCAGCAGCCCCGAACTTGACAGGAACACTGAAGCTTTCTTT. It translates to CASSPELDRNTEAFF. This chain uses TRBV5-4 with TRBJ1-1; maybe TRBD1 (5 bases). This CDR3 has 15 amino acids. V shed 4 bases and J shed 1 base, with 14 bases lying between them. CDR1 is SGHNT, CDR2 YYREEE, per germline (reference sequence). Full variable domain (remainder filled in from reference TRBV5-4 and TRBJ1-1): ETGVTQSPTHLIKTRGQQVTLRCSSQSGHNTVSWYQQALGQGPQFIFQYYREEENGRGNFPPRFSGLQFPNYSSELNVNALELDDSALYLCASSPELDRNTEAFFGQGTRLTVV.